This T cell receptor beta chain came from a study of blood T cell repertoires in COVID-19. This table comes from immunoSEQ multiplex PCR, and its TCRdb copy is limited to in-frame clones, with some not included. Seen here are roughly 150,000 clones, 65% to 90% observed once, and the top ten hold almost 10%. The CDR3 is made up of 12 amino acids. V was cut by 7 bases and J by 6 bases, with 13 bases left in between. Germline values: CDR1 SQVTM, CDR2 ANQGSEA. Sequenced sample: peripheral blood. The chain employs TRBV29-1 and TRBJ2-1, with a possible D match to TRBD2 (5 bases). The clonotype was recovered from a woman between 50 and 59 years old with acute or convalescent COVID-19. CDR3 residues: CSGETEPNEQFF. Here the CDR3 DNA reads TGCAGCGGGGAGACGGAACCCAATGAGCAGTTCTTC.